At least ten counts were recorded for the clone carrying this T cell receptor (beta chain). The record originates from a study of T cells in Graves' hyperthyroidism and ophthalmopathy. RNA transcripts gave rise to amplified TCR beta CDR3 regions. The study used the HTBI primer set for a first-round RT-PCR of the TCR CDR3. A single record per CDR3 protein comes from TCRdb applying MiXCR to the multiplex PCR reads. The sample carries about 500,000 distinct CDR3 sequences, 13% to 15% recorded once. The receptor was derived from a woman aged 18-30 years with Graves' hyperthyroidism. Sequencing was carried out using blood.

In DNA, the CDR3 is TGTGCCACCAGTGATTCCGGAGCGGGAGTTTTCAATGAGCAGTTCTTC. It yields the protein CATSDSGAGVFNEQFF. The V gene is TRBV24-1, the J gene TRBJ2-1, with 8 bases that match TRBD2. Germline values: CDR1 KGHDR, CDR2 SFDVKD. The CDR3 has 16 residues. The V gene end was trimmed by 2 bases and the J gene end by 6 bases; junction bases not matched to a gene: 8.